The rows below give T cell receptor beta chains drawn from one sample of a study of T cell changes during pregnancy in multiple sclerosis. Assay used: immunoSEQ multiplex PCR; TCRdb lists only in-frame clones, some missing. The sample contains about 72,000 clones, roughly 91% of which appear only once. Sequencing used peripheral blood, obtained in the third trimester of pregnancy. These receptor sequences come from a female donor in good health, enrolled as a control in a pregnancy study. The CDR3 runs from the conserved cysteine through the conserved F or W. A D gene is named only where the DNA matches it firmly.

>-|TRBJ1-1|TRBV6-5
TGTGCCAGCAGGCAGGGGATGAGGTCCGCTGAAGCTTTCTTT
CASRQGMRSAEAFF
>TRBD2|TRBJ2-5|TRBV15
TGTGCCACCGGGCTTTCAAGTAGCGGGAAAGAGACCCAGTACTTC
CATGLSSSGKETQYF
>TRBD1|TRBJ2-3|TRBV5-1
TGCGCCAGCAGCCCCGTTGGACAGGGCACAGATACGCAGTATTTT
CASSPVGQGTDTQYF
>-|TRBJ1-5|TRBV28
TGTGCCAGCACTCGGGGTGGAAGCAATCAGCCCCAGCATTTT
CASTRGGSNQPQHF
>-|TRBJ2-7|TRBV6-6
TGTGCCAGCAGTTACTCGGCAGGGAGGTTTGGCGAGCAGTACTTC
CASSYSAGRFGEQYF
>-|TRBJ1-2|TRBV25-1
TGTGCCAGCAGTGCCAGGGGCGGTAGCTATGGCTACACCTTC
CASSARGGSYGYTF
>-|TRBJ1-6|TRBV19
TGTGCCAGTAGCGGGTCAAGCTCCTATAATTCACCCCTCCACTTT
CASSGSSSYNSPLHF
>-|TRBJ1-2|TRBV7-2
TGTGCCAGCAGCTTAGACGGTGGTCTAGGTGGCTACACCTTC
CASSLDGGLGGYTF
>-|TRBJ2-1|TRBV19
TGTGCCAGTAGTATAAGTCCAAAGAGGTACAATGAGCAGTTCTTC
CASSISPKRYNEQFF
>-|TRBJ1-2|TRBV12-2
TGTGCAAGCCTGTTAGGGGCTCCTAACTATGGCTACACCTTC
CASLLGAPNYGYTF